The sequence of this TCR beta chain was determined in a study of cytomegalovirus exposure and HLA in healthy donors. General observations from the study: Differences between HLA loci emerged in a later analysis of TCR association rates, with DRB1 most and HLA-C fewest.

Trimming left V 3 bases short and J 4 bases short, with 9 bases between. Germline assignment: CDR1 GTSNPN and CDR2 SVGIG (reference sequence). The CDR3 is made up of 13 amino acids. This clone was counted once. Its cognate antigen is unknown. Vbeta (60) and Jbeta (13) primers were used in the PCR. Assay used: immunoSEQ multiplex PCR; TCRdb lists only in-frame clones, some missing. This table holds fewer than 65,000 clones, around four fifths found once. The sequencing input was PBMCs. The origin of this receptor is a man aged 25-45 years in good health and CMV-seronegative. The V and J genes are TRBV30 and TRBJ2-2; tentatively, D is TRBD1 (6 bases). CDR3 bases: TGTGCCTGGAGCAAACAGGGCACCGGGGAGCTGTTTTTT. It yields the protein CAWSKQGTGELFF.